This TCR beta chain was obtained from a study of shared clonotypes between healthy human individuals. Note on this clone: Its specificity is unknown. This sample also contains other DNA sequences that code for the same CDR3.

CDR1 is LGHNA and CDR2 is YSLEER in the germline V gene. The CDR3 contains 14 residues. The ends lost 4 bases at V and 3 bases at J; junction bases unmatched: 5. Broader study findings: Generally, naive subsets (rather than memory subsets) showed larger estimated richness. Generation probability values for non-shared clonotypes were lower than those for clonotypes shared by all four donors. A few donors held about 5.1% of naive CD4 clonotypes in common.

Naive CD8 cells, CD45RO-negative and positively selected for CCR7, excluded terminally differentiated effector memory CD45RA+ cells. In the authors' methods: Junction-only sequences without quality scores came from ImmunoSEQ, so filtering differed. The protocol was immunoSEQ multiplex PCR, while the TCRdb copy is restricted to in-frame clones and leaves out a portion. V and J calls plus clone size are reproduced from that table; the DNA served to infer D and trimming. The sample contains more than 2 million clones, about 95% of which appear only once. The chain is built from TRBV4-3 and TRBJ2-7, with 8 bases fitting TRBD2. The origin of this receptor is a man aged 18 to 30 in good health. The sample taken for sequencing was naive CD8+ T cells sorted from blood. CDR3 in amino acids: CASSPGTSGYEQYF. The DNA of the CDR3 is TGCGCCAGCAGCCCTGGAACTAGCGGCTACGAGCAGTACTTC.